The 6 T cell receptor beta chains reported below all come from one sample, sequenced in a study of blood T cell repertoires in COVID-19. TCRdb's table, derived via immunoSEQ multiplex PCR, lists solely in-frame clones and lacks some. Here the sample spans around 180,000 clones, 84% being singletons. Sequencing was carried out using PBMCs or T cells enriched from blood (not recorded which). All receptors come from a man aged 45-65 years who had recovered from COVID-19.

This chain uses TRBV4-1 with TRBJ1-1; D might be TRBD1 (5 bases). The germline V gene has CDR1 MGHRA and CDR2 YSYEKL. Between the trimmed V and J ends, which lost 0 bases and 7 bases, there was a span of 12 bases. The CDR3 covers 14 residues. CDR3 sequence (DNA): TGCGCCAGCAGCCAAGAGGCGGGGGATGATGAAGCTTTCTTT. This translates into CASSQEAGDDEAFF.

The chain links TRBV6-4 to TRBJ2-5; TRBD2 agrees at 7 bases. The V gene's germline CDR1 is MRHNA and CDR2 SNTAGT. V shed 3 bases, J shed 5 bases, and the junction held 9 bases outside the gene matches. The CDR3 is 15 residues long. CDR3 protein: CASSEAGVDSETQYF. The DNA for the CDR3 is TGTGCCAGCAGTGAGGCGGGGGTGGATTCGGAGACCCAGTACTTC.

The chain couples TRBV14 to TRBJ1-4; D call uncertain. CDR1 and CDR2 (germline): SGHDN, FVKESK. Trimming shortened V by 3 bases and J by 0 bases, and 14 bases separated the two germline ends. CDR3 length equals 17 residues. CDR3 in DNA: TGTGCCAGCAGCCAGGACCTCCGAGGGACAACTAATGAAAAACTGTTTTTT. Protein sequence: CASSQDLRGTTNEKLFF.

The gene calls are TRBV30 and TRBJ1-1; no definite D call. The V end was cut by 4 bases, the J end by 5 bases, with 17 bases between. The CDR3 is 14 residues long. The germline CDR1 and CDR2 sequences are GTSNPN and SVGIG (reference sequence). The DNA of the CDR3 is TGTGCCTGGACCGTTGTCGCGGGAAGGACTGAAGCTTTCTTT. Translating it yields CAWTVVAGRTEAFF.

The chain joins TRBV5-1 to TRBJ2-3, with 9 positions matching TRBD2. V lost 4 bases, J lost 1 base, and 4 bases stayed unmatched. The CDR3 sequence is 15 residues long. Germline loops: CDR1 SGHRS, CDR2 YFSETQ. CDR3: CASSNPSGGTDTQYF. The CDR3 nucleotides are TGCGCCAGCAGCAACCCTAGCGGGGGCACAGATACGCAGTATTTT. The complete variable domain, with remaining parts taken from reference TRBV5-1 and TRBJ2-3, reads KAGVTQTPRYLIKTRGQQVTLSCSPISGHRSVSWYQQTPGQGLQFLFEYFSETQRNKGNFPGRFSGRQFSNSRSEMNVSTLELGDSALYLCASSNPSGGTDTQYFGPGTRLTVL.

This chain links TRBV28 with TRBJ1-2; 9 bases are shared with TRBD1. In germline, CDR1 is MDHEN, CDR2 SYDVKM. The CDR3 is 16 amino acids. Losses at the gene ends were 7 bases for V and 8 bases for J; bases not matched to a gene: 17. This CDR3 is CASKPYVGTGSSGYTF. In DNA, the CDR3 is TGTGCCAGCAAACCCTACGTCGGGACAGGGTCATCAGGCTACACCTTC.